This T cell receptor (beta chain) was recorded in a study of blood T cell repertoires in COVID-19. Study in general: Researchers got acute and convalescent COVID-19 samples from the United States, Italy and Spain. T cells, B-cell-depleted T cells, or PBMCs supplied cDNA or gDNA.

The germline V gene has CDR1 SGHAT and CDR2 FQNNGV. The CDR3 spans 15 residues. V dropped 1 base and J dropped 4 bases, with 13 bases sitting between them. In the original processing: The authors estimated nucleated cell counts from reference gene primer amplification. Sequencing used immunoSEQ multiplex PCR; TCRdb keeps in-frame clones, though not all of them. V and J calls and clone size are as listed in that table; D and trimming were resolved from the DNA. The sample has approximately 190,000 clones, 84% seen once; the top ten hold approximately 5.1%. The chain joins TRBV11-2 to TRBJ1-2; D is uncertain. The sequence came from a woman in her sixties or seventies with active or convalescent COVID-19. Sequencing input: peripheral blood. For the CDR3, the DNA is TGTGCCAGCAGCTTAGGCGGGCCTCCGGGCTATGGCTACACCTTC. Translated, it gives CASSLGGPPGYGYTF.